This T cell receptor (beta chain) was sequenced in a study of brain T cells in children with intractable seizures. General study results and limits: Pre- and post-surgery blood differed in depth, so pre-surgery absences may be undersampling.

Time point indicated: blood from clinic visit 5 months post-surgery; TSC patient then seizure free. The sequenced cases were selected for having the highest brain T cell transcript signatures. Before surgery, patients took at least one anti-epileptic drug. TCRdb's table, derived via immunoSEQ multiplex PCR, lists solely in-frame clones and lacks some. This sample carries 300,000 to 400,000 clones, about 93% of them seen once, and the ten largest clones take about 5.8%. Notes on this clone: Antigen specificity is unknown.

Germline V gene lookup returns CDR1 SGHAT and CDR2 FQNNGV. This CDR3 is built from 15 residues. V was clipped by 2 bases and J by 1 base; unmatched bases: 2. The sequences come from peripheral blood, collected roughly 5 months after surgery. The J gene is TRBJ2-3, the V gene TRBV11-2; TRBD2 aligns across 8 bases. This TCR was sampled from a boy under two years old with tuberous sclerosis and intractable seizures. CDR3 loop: CASSLNGRGTDTQYF. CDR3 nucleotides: TGTGCCAGCAGCTTAAACGGGAGGGGCACAGATACGCAGTATTTT.